This T cell receptor beta chain was sequenced during a study of T cell changes during pregnancy in multiple sclerosis. Method: immunoSEQ multiplex PCR; TCRdb's copy keeps in-frame clones and lacks some. The table includes over 45,000 clones, around 90% detected once. The V and J ends lost 1 base and 4 bases respectively, with 8 bases between them. This CDR3 is 14 amino acids long. Germline V gene lookup returns CDR1 SGHTA and CDR2 FQGNSA. The input for sequencing was CD4+ T cells from peripheral blood mononuclear cells, taken in the second trimester of pregnancy. The sequence derives from a female donor with multiple sclerosis, enrolled in a pregnancy study. The rearrangement links TRBV7-2 to TRBJ1-3; D possibly corresponds to TRBD1 (6 bases). As DNA, the CDR3 is TGTGCCAGCAGCTTAGGGGGGACAGGAAACACCATATATTTT. Encoded protein: CASSLGGTGNTIYF. The complete variable domain, with remaining parts taken from reference TRBV7-2 and TRBJ1-3, reads GAGVSQSPSNKVTEKGKDVELRCDPISGHTALYWYRQSLGQGLEFLIYFQGNSAPDKSGLPSDRFSAERTGGSVSTLTIQRTQQEDSAVYLCASSLGGTGNTIYFGEGSWLTVV.